A selection of T cell receptor beta chains follows, all from one sample in a study of blood T cell repertoires in COVID-19. Using immunoSEQ multiplex PCR, the repertoire was profiled, and TCRdb retains in-frame clones only, with some absent. Here the sample spans about 210,000 clones, 65% to 85% being singletons. The sequenced sample consisted of PBMCs or T cells enriched from blood (not recorded which). Every receptor here comes from a young man with acute COVID-19. CDR3s include the opening cysteine and the closing phenylalanine or tryptophan. A D gene is named only where the DNA matches it firmly. The size field is filled for only some rows; it gives once, few, many or a size class.

CASSLRDSMNTEAFF,TGCGCCAGCAGCTTGAGGGACAGCATGAACACTGAAGCTTTCTTT,TRBJ1-1,.,TRBD1,TRBV5-1
CASSPRDREAFF,TGTGCCAGCAGTCCAAGGGACAGGGAAGCTTTCTTT,TRBJ1-1,.,TRBD1,TRBV12-3/TRBV12-4
CSVGIVEAFF,TGCAGCGTTGGTATAGTTGAAGCTTTCTTT,TRBJ1-1,once,.,TRBV29-1
CASSTGGLETQYF,TGTGCCAGTAGCACAGGGGGCTTAGAGACCCAGTACTTC,TRBJ2-5,.,TRBD1,TRBV19
CASSSPGTGDYNEQFF,TGTGCCAGCAGCTCCCCCGGGACAGGGGACTACAATGAGCAGTTCTTC,TRBJ2-1,once,TRBD1,TRBV5-4
CASSLAGGTGYGYTF,TGCGCCAGCAGCTTGGCCGGGGGGACGGGCTATGGCTACACCTTC,TRBJ1-2,.,.,TRBV5-1
CASSSVLDAGYGYTF,TGCGCCAGCAGCTCGGTGTTGGACGCGGGCTATGGCTACACCTTC,TRBJ1-2,.,.,TRBV5-1
CASSVQGTDTEAFF,TGCGCCAGCAGCGTACAGGGGACGGACACTGAAGCTTTCTTT,TRBJ1-1,.,TRBD1,TRBV5-1
CAWSGGLGVEAFF,TGTGCCTGGAGTGGGGGTCTCGGGGTAGAGGCTTTCTTT,TRBJ1-1,few,.,TRBV30
CAISADRNYGYTF,TGTGCCATCAGCGCCGACAGAAACTATGGCTACACCTTC,TRBJ1-2,.,.,TRBV10-3
CASSDQVDSTLKSEQFF,TGTGCCAGCAGTGATCAAGTGGACAGCACCCTTAAAAGTGAGCAGTTCTTC,TRBJ2-1,few,.,TRBV25-1
CASSQGQTQPPGNTIYF,TGTGCCAGCAGCCAGGGACAGACTCAACCCCCGGGAAACACCATATATTTT,TRBJ1-3,.,TRBD1,TRBV7-6
CASSLMRLTTGELFF,TGTGCCAGCAGCTTAATGCGCCTAACCACCGGGGAGCTGTTTTTT,TRBJ2-2,.,.,TRBV7-3
CASSYMGLNTEAFF,TGTGCCAGCAGTTACATGGGGCTGAACACTGAAGCTTTCTTT,TRBJ1-1,.,.,TRBV6-5
CASSQDRVPNSPLHF,TGCGCCAGCAGCCAAGACAGGGTTCCGAATTCACCCCTCCACTTT,TRBJ1-6,.,.,TRBV4-1
CAGSGQTPNYGYTF,TGTGCCGGAAGCGGACAGACTCCTAACTATGGCTACACCTTC,TRBJ1-2,once,.,TRBV2